This T cell receptor beta chain was documented in a study of CD8 T cells in ankylosing spondylitis. TCRdb reanalysed the 5' RACE reads using MiXCR and keeps one entry per CDR3 protein. This table holds hundreds of thousands of distinct CDR3 sequences, 20% found once. V was clipped by 6 bases and J by 10 bases, with 15 bases between them. CDR3 size: 13 residues. The sequence derives from a male donor with ankylosing spondylitis or in good health (not recorded which). The V call is TRBV12-3 or TRBV12-4, the J call TRBJ2-2; D might be TRBD2 (6 bases). Source material: blood, either unsorted or a sorted T cell fraction (not recorded which). The CDR3 nucleotides are TGTGCCAGCAGAGCCGGGACTCCCGAGGAGCTGTTTTTT. Its protein is CASRAGTPEELFF.